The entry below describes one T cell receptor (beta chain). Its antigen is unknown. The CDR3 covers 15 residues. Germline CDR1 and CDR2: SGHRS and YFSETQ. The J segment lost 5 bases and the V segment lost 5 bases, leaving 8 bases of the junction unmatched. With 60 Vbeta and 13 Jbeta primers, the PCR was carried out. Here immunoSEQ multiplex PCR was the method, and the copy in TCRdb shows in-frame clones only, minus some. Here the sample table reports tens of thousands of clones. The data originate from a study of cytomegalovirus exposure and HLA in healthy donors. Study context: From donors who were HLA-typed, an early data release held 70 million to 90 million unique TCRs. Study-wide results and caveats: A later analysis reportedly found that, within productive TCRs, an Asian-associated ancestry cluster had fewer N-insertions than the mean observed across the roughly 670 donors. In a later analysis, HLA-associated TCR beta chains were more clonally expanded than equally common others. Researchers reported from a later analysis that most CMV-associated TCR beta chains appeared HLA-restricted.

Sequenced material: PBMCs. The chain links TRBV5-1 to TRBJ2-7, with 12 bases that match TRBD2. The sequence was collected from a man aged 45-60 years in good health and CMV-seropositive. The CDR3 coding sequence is TGCGCCAGCAGTTTTGGACTAGCGGGAACGAACGAGCAGTACTTC. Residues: CASSFGLAGTNEQYF.